Presented here are 9 T cell receptor beta chains from one specimen sequenced in a study of blood T cell repertoires in COVID-19. Measured with immunoSEQ multiplex PCR; TCRdb has only the in-frame clones, and not every one. In the table there are about 250,000 clones, 88% of which are singletons. Sequenced sample: peripheral blood. The receptors were sampled from a man of 80 years or more with acute or convalescent COVID-19.

V gene TRBV18 combines with J gene TRBJ2-2; TRBD2 aligns across 8 bases. J was trimmed by 6 bases and V by 0 bases; bases with no gene match: 3. CDR1 and CDR2 from the germline V gene are KGHSH and LQKENI. This CDR3 comprises 15 residues. CDR3 DNA: TGTGCCAGCTCACCACCGACTAGCGATCCCGGGGAGCTGTTTTTT. Protein sequence: CASSPPTSDPGELFF. The variable domain in full, with the rest retrieved from reference TRBV18 and TRBJ2-2, is NAGVMQNPRHLVRRRGQEARLRCSPMKGHSHVYWYRQLPEEGLKFMVYLQKENIIDESGMPKERFSAEFPKEGPSILRIQQVVRGDSAAYFCASSPPTSDPGELFFGEGSRLTVL.

The chain links TRBV10-3 to TRBJ1-1; no reliable D call. V lost 6 bases, J lost 1 base, and 12 bases lay in between. There are 14 residues in the CDR3. Germline V lookup: CDR1 ENHRY, CDR2 SYGVKD. Written as DNA, the CDR3 is TGTGCCATCAGGACTCACGGCGGGAACACTGAAGCTTTCTTT. It yields the protein CAIRTHGGNTEAFF.

The chain combines TRBV6-6 with TRBJ1-1, with 7 nucleotides matching TRBD1. Losses at the gene ends were 7 bases for V and 5 bases for J; bases not matched to a gene: 13. Germline lookup yields CDR1 MNHNY and CDR2 SVGAGI (reference sequence). The CDR3 consists of 15 residues. The CDR3 spells CASTEGGGGKTEAFF. CDR3 nucleotides: TGTGCCAGCACCGAAGGGGGCGGAGGTAAGACTGAAGCTTTCTTT.

The CDR3 here is CASSANEGAEAFF. The CDR3 coding sequence is TGTGCCAGCAGCGCCAACGAGGGCGCTGAAGCTTTCTTT. The genes are TRBV7-9 and TRBJ1-1; D remains unclear. The length of the CDR3 is 13 residues. V lost 5 bases to trimming and J lost 6 bases, with 13 bases between them. Germline V lookup: CDR1 SEHNR, CDR2 FQNEAQ (reference sequence).

The chain links TRBV5-4 to TRBJ1-2; 11 positions match TRBD1. Per germline, CDR1 SGHNT and CDR2 YYREEE (reference sequence). Losses at the gene ends were 1 base for V and 3 bases for J; bases not matched to a gene: 8. The CDR3 contains 17 residues. As DNA, the CDR3 is TGTGCCAGCAGCTTGCCAAGCCGGACAGGGGGCGACTATGGCTACACCTTC. This sequence encodes CASSLPSRTGGDYGYTF.

The rearrangement links TRBV5-1 to TRBJ2-2; 9 bases are a match to TRBD1. Germline trimming cut 4 bases from V and 7 bases from J; bases unmatched to any gene: 5. The germline V gene has CDR1 SGHRS and CDR2 YFSETQ. This CDR3 spans 14 amino acids. This CDR3 is CASSTQGAVGELFF. The CDR3 coding sequence is TGCGCCAGCAGCACACAGGGGGCTGTCGGGGAGCTGTTTTTT.

The rearrangement uses TRBV12-3 or TRBV12-4 and TRBJ2-7; unclear D gene. V dropped 5 bases and J dropped 3 bases, with 8 bases sitting between them. The CDR3 covers 12 residues. In DNA, the CDR3 is TGTGCCAGCAGTCCCACGGGCTACGAGCAGTACTTC. The encoded protein is CASSPTGYEQYF.

The chain employs TRBV3-1 (or the pseudogene TRBV3-2) and TRBJ1-6, with D possibly TRBD1 on 6 matching bases. The V end lost 0 bases, the J end lost 10 bases, and 22 bases lay between the germline ends. CDR3 length: 18 amino acids. Germline loops: CDR1 LGHDT, CDR2 YNNKEL (reference sequence). The CDR3 protein is CASSQDRADRQIESPLHF. The CDR3 bases are TGTGCCAGCAGCCAAGACCGGGCGGACAGACAGATTGAGTCACCCCTCCACTTT.

The CDR3 reads CASSVTGTGVGYTF. In nucleotides, the CDR3 is TGTGCCAGCAGCGTTACCGGGACAGGGGTTGGCTACACCTTC. This chain uses TRBV9 with TRBJ1-2, with TRBD1 matching over 10 bases. V lost 2 bases and J lost 7; bases outside the gene matches: 5. Germline CDR1 reads SGDLS; CDR2 reads YYNGEE. The CDR3 has 14 residues.